Listed here are 5 T cell receptor beta chains from one sample, sequenced in a study of blood T cell repertoires in COVID-19. The method was immunoSEQ multiplex PCR; TCRdb's version includes in-frame clones alone and lacks a portion of them. The sample holds some 140,000 clones; about 76% are singletons and the top ten take around 13%. Material for sequencing was peripheral blood. The receptors were sampled from a man older than 75 with acute or convalescent COVID-19.

This clone was seen only a few times. The chain carries TRBV24-1 and TRBJ2-5, with a weak D call TRBD2 (6 bases). The CDR3 spans 13 residues. V was pared by 4 bases and J by 3 bases, with 8 bases between. The germline V gene has CDR1 KGHDR and CDR2 SFDVKD. The CDR3 DNA is TGTGCCACCAGTGAGCGGGATAAAGAGACCCAGTACTTC. Protein sequence: CATSERDKETQYF.

CDR3 in amino acids: CASSQQGTDTQYF. The DNA for the CDR3 is TGTGCCAGCAGCCAGCAGGGGACGGATACGCAGTATTTT. The V call is TRBV3-1 (or the pseudogene TRBV3-2), the J call TRBJ2-3, with D possibly being TRBD1 (6 bases). Trimming stripped 3 bases from V and 6 bases from J, with 10 bases between. This CDR3 is 13 amino acids long. CDR1 LGHDT and CDR2 YNNKEL come from the germline V gene (reference sequence).

V usage is TRBV18 and J usage is TRBJ1-5; D is undetermined. The CDR3 totals 15 residues. Germline loops: CDR1 KGHSH, CDR2 LQKENI. Trimming took 5 bases from V and 8 from J, leaving 19 bases between them. CDR3 nucleotide sequence: TGTGCCAGCTCAGGAGGCTCTGGCTATGTAGAGCCCCAGCATTTT. Translated: CASSGGSGYVEPQHF. Supplemented by reference TRBV18 and TRBJ1-5, the full variable domain reads NAGVMQNPRHLVRRRGQEARLRCSPMKGHSHVYWYRQLPEEGLKFMVYLQKENIIDESGMPKERFSAEFPKEGPSILRIQQVVRGDSAAYFCASSGGSGYVEPQHFGDGTRLSIL.

The CDR3 DNA reads as TGTGCCAGCAGCAAGGGACAGGGCTCCTACGAGCAGTACTTC. It specifies CASSKGQGSYEQYF. The chain carries TRBV9 and TRBJ2-7; 9 nucleotides align to TRBD1. The CDR3 has 14 residues. The trim removed 4 bases at V and 0 bases at J, leaving 2 bases unmatched. Germline V lookup: CDR1 SGDLS, CDR2 YYNGEE.

The chain employs TRBV6-2 or TRBV6-3 and TRBJ2-1, with 7 bases fitting TRBD2. V lost 5 bases to trimming and J lost 2 bases; unmatched junction nucleotides: 9. Germline CDR1 reads MNHEY; CDR2 reads SVGEGT. CDR3 length: 16 residues. Written as DNA, the CDR3 is TGTGCCAGCAGTACGGGAGGCAGGGCAACCTACAATGAGCAGTTCTTC. Translating gives CASSTGGRATYNEQFF.